In this sample, the clone carrying this T cell receptor (beta chain) turned up a few times. Its target is unknown. These data originate in a study of cytomegalovirus exposure and HLA in healthy donors. Study outcomes and limitations: A later analysis showed HLA-associated TCR beta chains outstripping equally common others in clonal expansion.

The PCR had 60 Vbeta and 13 Jbeta primers. Sequencing was performed with immunoSEQ multiplex PCR; in TCRdb, only in-frame clones are kept and a portion is missing. Counted here are fewer than 80,000 clones, 65% to 80% occurring once; the ten biggest clones make up roughly 5%. Sequencing input: PBMCs. The receptor was isolated from a woman younger than 45 in good health and CMV-seronegative.

This CDR3 reads CASSLISVGLLAYEQYF. In DNA form, the CDR3 reads TGTGCCAGCAGCTTAATCAGTGTCGGACTTTTAGCTTACGAGCAGTACTTC. The rearrangement joins TRBV7-8 to TRBJ2-7; possible D gene TRBD2, 5 bases. V was cut by 2 bases and J by 4 bases, with 21 bases left in between. CDR3 length equals 17 residues. In germline, CDR1 is SGHVS, CDR2 FQNEAQ. The variable domain in full, completed from reference TRBV7-8 and TRBJ2-7, reads GAGVSQSPRYKVAKRGQDVALRCDPISGHVSLFWYQQALGQGPEFLTYFQNEAQLDKSGLPSDRFFAERPEGSVSTLKIQRTQQEDSAVYLCASSLISVGLLAYEQYFGPGTRLTVT.